These 29 T cell receptor beta chains share one sample of origin, sequenced in a study of blood T cells in healthy people across ages. Alongside a J-beta primer mix, a sample-barcoded 5' primer served in a second PCR lasting about 7 to 12 cycles. One entry per CDR3 protein, called by TCRdb with MiXCR from the 5' RACE reads. This sample has 980,000 or so distinct CDR3 sequences; about 48% occur once, and the top ten carry about an eighth. Sequencing input: blood. These receptors came from a man aged 25-45 years in good health.

As for this clonotype: This clone may be a read error of a much larger clone one base away. The genes are TRBV20-1 and TRBJ2-7, with D possibly being TRBD1 (6 bases). The germline V gene encodes CDR1 DFQATT and CDR2 SNEGSKA (reference sequence). V lost 5 bases and J lost 2, with 13 bases in between. This CDR3 contains 13 residues. CDR3 DNA: TGCAGTGCTCGCCACCAGGGGACCTACGAGCAGTACTTC. This gives the protein CSARHQGTYEQYF.

The chain employs TRBV6-1 and TRBJ2-7; D remains ambiguous. The germline V and J ends were trimmed by 6 bases and 1 base, with 13 bases remaining between them. This CDR3 spans 14 amino acids. Per the germline V gene, CDR1 is MNHNS and CDR2 is SASEGT. CDR3 residues: CASSPGQESYEQYF. CDR3 DNA: TGTGCCAGCAGCCCCGGTCAAGAATCCTACGAGCAGTACTTC.

This clonotype was picked up many times. This chain joins TRBV28 and TRBJ2-3, with D perhaps TRBD2 (5 bases). The CDR3 extends over 13 amino acids. Germline values: CDR1 MDHEN, CDR2 SYDVKM. Trimming took 6 bases from V and 0 from J, leaving 7 bases between them. The DNA of the CDR3 is TGTGCCAGCAGGGACTTAAGCACAGATACGCAGTATTTT. This codes for CASRDLSTDTQYF.

This clonotype was seen a few times. The chain joins TRBV6-1 to TRBJ1-1, with D unclear. This CDR3 is built from 15 residues. Germline CDR1 reads MNHNS; CDR2 reads SASEGT. Deletions cut 0 bases from V and 4 bases from J, with 12 bases between. The CDR3 sequence: CASSEAKVVVTEAFF. The DNA of the CDR3 is TGTGCCAGCAGTGAAGCCAAGGTGGTAGTCACTGAAGCTTTCTTT.

V and J are TRBV11-3 and TRBJ2-1; D gene ambiguous. V was clipped by 3 bases and J by 0 bases, with 9 bases between them. The CDR3 consists of 15 residues. Germline lookup yields CDR1 SGHNT and CDR2 YENEEA. CDR3 DNA sequence: TGTGCCAGCAGCTTTGGGAAGAGCTCCTACAATGAGCAGTTCTTC. Encoded protein: CASSFGKSSYNEQFF.

This clonotype was found a few times. This chain joins TRBV11-3 and TRBJ2-7, with 7 nucleotides matching TRBD1. Trimming cost V 7 bases and J 2 bases; bases outside gene matches: 5. This CDR3 has 13 residues. In germline, CDR1 is SGHNT, CDR2 YENEEA. The CDR3 spells CASIRQGTYEQYF. The CDR3 coding sequence is TGTGCCAGCATTCGACAGGGCACCTACGAGCAGTACTTC.

V usage is TRBV7-9 and J usage is TRBJ2-1; TRBD2 matches at 10 bases. In germline, CDR1 is SEHNR, CDR2 FQNEAQ (reference sequence). V shed 4 bases, J shed 6 bases, and the junction held 15 bases outside the gene matches. The CDR3 extends over 18 amino acids. The CDR3 sequence is CASSSRPSKSGGANEQFF. The DNA of the CDR3 is TGTGCCAGCAGCTCTAGGCCCAGCAAAAGCGGGGGGGCCAATGAGCAGTTCTTC.

The chain joins TRBV3-1 to TRBJ1-2; TRBD1 agrees at 8 bases. CDR3 length: 12 amino acids. Germline V gene lookup returns CDR1 LGHDT and CDR2 YNNKEL (reference sequence). J lost 8 bases, V lost 3 bases, and 2 bases had no gene match. CDR3 coding DNA: TGTGCCAGCAGCCACCGGGACAGGGGCTACACCTTC. Amino acids: CASSHRDRGYTF.

Here the CDR3 DNA reads TGTGCCAGCAGTCTGTCTAGCGGAAGGACAGATACGCAGTATTTT. Translation: CASSLSSGRTDTQYF. The chain links TRBV7-3 to TRBJ2-3; 7 bases match TRBD2. Trimming took 6 bases from V and 3 from J; bases not matched to a gene: 9. The CDR3 is 15 residues long. Germline-derived CDR1 and CDR2 are SGHTA and FQGTGA.

This clonotype showed up just a few times. The rearrangement uses TRBV20-1 and TRBJ1-6, with a tentative D call TRBD1 (5 bases). CDR1 and CDR2 (germline): DFQATT, SNEGSKA (reference sequence). The V end was cut by 6 bases, the J end by 0 bases, with 12 bases between. This CDR3 spans 15 amino acids. CDR3 in amino acids: CSAVLGGSYNSPLHF. The CDR3 nucleotides are TGCAGTGCCGTACTCGGGGGCTCCTATAATTCACCCCTCCACTTT.

This chain links TRBV10-3 with TRBJ2-5, with D perhaps matching TRBD1 (5 bases). CDR1 is ENHRY, CDR2 SYGVKD, per germline. CDR3 size: 13 residues. Between the trimmed V and J ends, which lost 7 bases and 1 base, there was a span of 10 bases. This chain's CDR3 is CAIIDDSQETQYF. The CDR3 region has the DNA TGTGCCATCATTGACGACAGCCAAGAGACCCAGTACTTC.

This clonotype was seen only a few times. The rearrangement joins TRBV5-1 to TRBJ1-5; D may be TRBD1 (6 bases). The length of the CDR3 is 15 residues. Trimming stripped 0 bases from V and 5 bases from J, with 12 bases between. Germline V CDR1 and CDR2: SGHRS, YFSETQ. The CDR3 sequence: CASSLATGRDQPQHF. The CDR3 region has the DNA TGCGCCAGCAGCTTGGCCACAGGGCGGGATCAGCCCCAGCATTTT.

This clonotype was seen ten or more times. The chain links TRBV4-2 to TRBJ2-5; 12 nucleotides line up with TRBD2. Germline CDR1 LGHNA, CDR2 YNFKEQ. The CDR3 consists of 18 residues. V dropped 0 bases and J dropped 2; count of bases not matched to a gene: 7. Here the CDR3 reads CASSQDLAGGPRQETQYF. CDR3 nucleotide sequence: TGTGCCAGCAGCCAAGATCTAGCGGGGGGGCCTCGGCAAGAGACCCAGTACTTC.

This clonotype has only a few counts. The chain has TRBV2 and TRBJ1-2; D is unresolved. This CDR3 region has 14 residues. Looked up from germline, CDR1 is SNHLY and CDR2 is FYNNEI. V was shortened by 3 bases and J by 8 bases, with 16 bases between the two germline ends. The CDR3 sequence: CASSDGSIPGGYTF. The CDR3 nucleotides are TGTGCCAGCAGTGATGGGTCCATTCCAGGCGGCTACACCTTC.

J is TRBJ2-7 and V is TRBV4-1; D unclear. The CDR3 length is 15 residues. Germline-derived CDR1 and CDR2 are MGHRA and YSYEKL. The ends were cut back, 4 bases at V and 7 bases at J, with 20 bases in the middle. Here the CDR3 reads CASSPANPPSGEQYF. In nucleotides, the CDR3 is TGCGCCAGCAGCCCGGCTAACCCACCTTCTGGGGAGCAGTACTTC.

The chain is built from TRBV28 and TRBJ2-7; weak D call: TRBD1 (7 bases). The tail of the sequence fits TRBJ2-4 better, so the J call may be wrong. The CDR3 runs 17 residues. Germline-derived CDR1 and CDR2 are MDHEN and SYDVKM. The CDR3 DNA follows: TGTGCCAGCTGCAGCGGCGGGACAGATCTAACCAAAAACATTCAGTACTTC. This encodes CASCSGGTDLTKNIQYF.

In DNA, the CDR3 is TGCAGTGCTAGAATCAGGGACACTGAAGCTTTCTTT. Translating it yields CSARIRDTEAFF. The rearrangement links TRBV20-1 to TRBJ1-1, with D perhaps TRBD1 (5 bases). The CDR3 consists of 12 residues. The germline V gene encodes CDR1 DFQATT and CDR2 SNEGSKA (reference sequence). The V end lost 2 bases, the J end lost 3 bases, and 7 bases lay between the germline ends.

A few counts support this clonotype. The chain is built from TRBV7-8 and TRBJ2-7; possible D gene TRBD1, 5 bases. The V gene's germline CDR1 is SGHVS and CDR2 FQNEAQ. CDR3 length: 13 residues. Trimming stripped 3 bases from V and 3 bases from J, with 9 bases between. The CDR3 loop reads CASSLRQNYEQYF. In DNA form, the CDR3 reads TGTGCCAGCAGCTTGAGACAGAACTACGAGCAGTACTTC.

The gene calls are TRBV27 and TRBJ1-2, with TRBD1 matching 8 bases. Germline V gene data show CDR1 as MNHEY and CDR2 as SMNVEV (reference sequence). The CDR3 sequence is 14 residues long. After removal of 4 bases from V and 6 bases from J, the junction contained 7 bases not matched to a gene. In nucleotides, the CDR3 is TGTGCCAGCAGTTCCGCAGGGGGCGTGGATGGCTACACCTTC. It encodes CASSSAGGVDGYTF.

This clonotype occurred a few times. This sequence joins TRBV20-1 and TRBJ2-7; 7 bases map to TRBD1. Germline values: CDR1 DFQATT, CDR2 SNEGSKA (reference sequence). The CDR3 runs to 13 residues. V gave up 0 bases and J gave up 7 bases; unmatched junction bases: 6. This CDR3 is CSARDQGGWEQYF. DNA for the CDR3: TGCAGTGCTAGAGATCAAGGGGGCTGGGAGCAGTACTTC.

CDR3 sequence: CASSVVPQGARTNEKLFF. CDR3 coding DNA: TGTGCCAGCAGCGTAGTTCCCCAGGGGGCGCGGACTAATGAAAAACTGTTTTTT. The chain combines TRBV9 with TRBJ1-4, with TRBD1 matching over 8 bases. CDR3 size: 18 residues. V trimming: 0 bases; J trimming: 2 bases; junction bases outside the gene matches: 9. Germline-derived CDR1 and CDR2 are SGDLS and YYNGEE.

This chain connects TRBV4-3 to TRBJ2-3, with D tentatively TRBD2 (6 bases). Between the trimmed V and J ends, which lost 2 bases and 6 bases, there was a span of 9 bases. This CDR3 spans 13 amino acids. The germline CDR1 and CDR2 sequences are LGHNA and YSLEER. This CDR3 is CASSQPRGDTQYF. The CDR3 DNA sequence: TGCGCCAGCAGCCAACCCCGGGGGGATACGCAGTATTTT.

This clonotype was seen a handful of times. The rearrangement uses TRBV6-5 and TRBJ2-5; D may be TRBD1 or TRBD2 (5 bases each). V lost 5 bases and J lost 1, with 11 bases in between. Germline values: CDR1 MNHEY, CDR2 SVGAGI. CDR3 size: 14 residues. In nucleotides, the CDR3 is TGTGCCAGCAGTAAAAGAGGGGTCCAAGAGACCCAGTACTTC. Translated, it gives CASSKRGVQETQYF.

The gene calls are TRBV6-6 and TRBJ2-5, with D perhaps being TRBD1 or TRBD2 (6 bases each). Trimming removed 6 bases from V and 11 bases from J, with 28 bases in between. The CDR3 runs 16 residues. Germline CDR1 reads MNHNY; CDR2 reads SVGAGI (reference sequence). The CDR3 bases are TGTGCCAGCAGCCGTTCGGGGGCGGGGAGCTACAATGAGCAGTACTTC. Its protein is CASSRSGAGSYNEQYF.

V usage is TRBV20-1 and J usage is TRBJ2-4; TRBD1 might be the D (5 bases). The J call is uncertain, as TRBJ2-5 better fits the DNA end. Germline V gene data show CDR1 as DFQATT and CDR2 as SNEGSKA (reference sequence). This CDR3 is 16 amino acids long. CDR3 sequence: CSARDADRGFKETQYF. The CDR3 DNA follows: TGCAGTGCTAGAGACGCAGATAGGGGCTTTAAAGAGACCCAGTACTTC.

This clonotype came up many times. The V gene is TRBV7-6, the J gene TRBJ1-1; D not resolved. CDR3 length equals 13 residues. The germline V and J ends were trimmed by 1 base and 2 bases, with 5 bases remaining between them. The germline CDR1 and CDR2 sequences are SGHVS and FNYEAQ. Here the CDR3 DNA reads TGTGCCAGCAGCTTAGAGGAAAACACTGAAGCTTTCTTT. As protein: CASSLEENTEAFF.

V is TRBV6-5 and J is TRBJ1-2, with D unclear. There are 15 residues in the CDR3. V was trimmed by 0 bases and J by 8 bases, leaving 16 bases between them. Germline loops: CDR1 MNHEY, CDR2 SVGAGI. The CDR3 nucleotides are TGTGCCAGCAGTTACTCGAGTCTAGCGGTGGGGGGCTACACCTTC. This translates into CASSYSSLAVGGYTF.

A remark on this clonotype: The junction differs from germline at one of its ends, possibly a read error. The DNA of the CDR3 is TGCAGCGTTGAAGAGCGGGCTGGTATGGGGGGCTGCACCTTC. As protein: CSVEERAGMGGCTF. The gene calls are TRBV29-1 and TRBJ1-2; D perhaps matches TRBD1 (6 bases). This CDR3 is built from 14 residues. Germline V gene lookup returns CDR1 SQVTM and CDR2 ANQGSEA. Full variable domain (outside the CDR3, taken from reference TRBV29-1 and TRBJ1-2): SAVISQKPSRDICQRGTSLTIQCQVDSQVTMMFWYRQQPGQSLTLIATANQGSEATYESGFVIDKFPISRPNLTFSTLTVSNMSPEDSSIYLCSVEERAGMGGCTFGSGTRLTVV.

This chain uses TRBV4-2 with TRBJ2-3; 7 nucleotides match TRBD2. The germline CDR1 and CDR2 sequences are LGHNA and YNFKEQ. After removal of 0 bases from V and 2 bases from J, the junction contained 5 bases not matched to a gene. The CDR3 has 16 amino acids. CDR3 amino acids: CASSQESERDTDTQYF. The CDR3 nucleotides are TGTGCCAGCAGCCAAGAATCGGAGCGGGACACAGATACGCAGTATTTT.